The 22 T cell receptor beta chains listed next were all sequenced from one sample in a study of human T cells and chemical hapten exposure. TCRdb used MiXCR to reprocess the RACE reads, holding one entry per CDR3 protein. Of some 110,000 distinct CDR3 sequences listed, 9% to 14% are singletons. Sample time point: patch test 1, 2 weeks after DPC sensitization. As for treatment: therapeutic diphenylcyclopropenone sensitization with weekly scalp DPC. The sample was whole blood, taken in connection with sensitization to the hapten diphenylcyclopropenone (DPC). These receptor sequences come from a woman between 45 and 65 years old with alopecia areata. Some clones in this sample may be carry-over from other donors' samples.

The V call is TRBV12-3 or TRBV12-4, the J call TRBJ1-3, with 7 positions matching TRBD1. V dropped 6 bases and J dropped 0; count of bases not matched to a gene: 11. The CDR3 contains 17 residues. CDR3 amino acids: CASRRQRQGISGNTIYF. CDR3 DNA sequence: TGTGCCAGCAGGCGCCAAAGACAGGGAATCTCTGGAAACACCATATATTTT.

This clonotype was counted between two and nine times. This chain connects TRBV2 to TRBJ2-5; no reliable D call. Germline V gives CDR1 SNHLY, CDR2 FYNNEI. CDR3 length: 10 amino acids. V was cut by 6 bases and J by 4 bases, with 3 bases left in between. In DNA form, the CDR3 reads TGTGCCAGCAGGGTAGAGACCCAGTACTTC. Translation gives CASRVETQYF.

This clonotype was recorded at least ten times. The genes are TRBV14 and TRBJ2-7; D is unresolved. The CDR3 extends over 11 amino acids. Germline V CDR1 and CDR2: SGHDN, FVKESK. The V gene lost 4 bases and the J gene lost 3 bases, with 4 bases spanning the gap. The CDR3 coding sequence is TGTGCCAGCAGCCCTTTCTACGAGCAGTACTTC. Its translation is CASSPFYEQYF. Full variable domain (remainder filled in from reference TRBV14 and TRBJ2-7): EAGVTQFPSHSVIEKGQTVTLRCDPISGHDNLYWYRRVMGKEIKFLLHFVKESKQDESGMPNNRFLAERTGGTYSTLKVQPAELEDSGVYFCASSPFYEQYFGPGTRLTVT.

J is TRBJ2-7 and V is TRBV28; D unclear. The length of the CDR3 is 16 residues. From germline, CDR1 is MDHEN and CDR2 SYDVKM. V was shortened by 3 bases and J by 2 bases, with 17 bases between the two germline ends. The CDR3 sequence is CASSFLRRDQTYEQYF. The CDR3 region has the DNA TGTGCCAGCAGTTTCCTGCGAAGGGATCAGACCTACGAGCAGTACTTC.

This clonotype was detected a few times. This chain uses TRBV5-6 with TRBJ1-2; possible D gene TRBD1, 5 bases. V dropped 0 bases and J dropped 4 bases, with 10 bases sitting between them. CDR1 is SGHDT and CDR2 is YYEEEE in the germline V gene. The CDR3 loop spans 14 amino acids. The CDR3 reads CASSLAQGPYGYTF. For the CDR3, the DNA is TGTGCCAGCAGCTTGGCGCAGGGCCCCTATGGCTACACCTTC.

This clonotype was found many times. The chain employs TRBV5-1 and TRBJ2-1; D ambiguous. CDR1 and CDR2 (germline): SGHRS, YFSETQ. There are 12 residues in the CDR3. Trimming stripped 0 bases from V and 8 bases from J, with 6 bases between. The CDR3 DNA follows: TGCGCCAGCAGCTTGGAGTCTCATGAGCAGTTCTTC. Protein product: CASSLESHEQFF.

The V call is TRBV27, the J call TRBJ1-6; 8 bases line up with TRBD1. The trim removed 6 bases at V and 9 bases at J, leaving 10 bases unmatched. The germline V gene has CDR1 MNHEY and CDR2 SMNVEV (reference sequence). The CDR3 is 15 residues long. The CDR3 is CASSRTGTGISPLHF. CDR3 in DNA: TGTGCCAGCAGCCGAACCGGGACAGGCATTTCACCCCTCCACTTT.

This clonotype was counted a few times. The chain recombines TRBV12-3 or TRBV12-4 with TRBJ2-3; D possibly uses TRBD1 or TRBD2 (5 bases each). The CDR3 sequence is 15 residues long. Trimming took 1 base from V and 5 from J, leaving 13 bases between them. The CDR3 region has the DNA TGTGCCAGCAGTTTAGGTAACGGGGCCGAAGATACGCAGTATTTT. This gives the protein CASSLGNGAEDTQYF.

In DNA form, the CDR3 reads TGCAGTGCTAGGAGGGGACAGGGCCTGTTGCAAGCTTTCTTT. It encodes CSARRGQGLLQAFF. The J gene is TRBJ1-1, the V gene TRBV20-1, with 9 bases aligning to TRBD1. J was trimmed by 9 bases and V by 3 bases; bases with no gene match: 11. The CDR3 extends over 14 amino acids. CDR1 DFQATT and CDR2 SNEGSKA come from the germline V gene (reference sequence).

This rearrangement joins TRBV12-3 or TRBV12-4 to TRBJ1-2, with 9 bases identical to TRBD1. The V gene end was trimmed by 7 bases and the J gene end by 8 bases; junction bases not matched to a gene: 14. The CDR3 extends over 15 amino acids. The CDR3 loop reads CASTSGTGPLGGYTF. The CDR3 coding sequence is TGTGCCAGCACCTCCGGGACAGGGCCCCTCGGGGGCTACACCTTC.

This clonotype was recorded a few times. The chain joins TRBV28 to TRBJ1-5; D call uncertain. Germline lookup yields CDR1 MDHEN and CDR2 SYDVKM. This CDR3 region has 14 residues. V lost 1 base and J 1 base, leaving 5 bases between the germline ends. The CDR3 sequence: CASSLLSSNQPQHF. CDR3 DNA sequence: TGTGCCAGCAGTTTATTGAGCAGCAATCAGCCCCAGCATTTT.

This clonotype showed up just a few times. The J gene is TRBJ2-7, the V gene TRBV4-1; D might be TRBD1 or TRBD2, each matching 6 bases. V was cut by 0 bases and J by 4 bases, with 13 bases left in between. Germline CDR1 is MGHRA and CDR2 is YSYEKL. CDR3 length equals 15 residues. The CDR3, as DNA: TGCGCCAGCAGCCAAGATGCCCAGGGGAGGTACGAGCAGTACTTC. Its protein is CASSQDAQGRYEQYF.

This clonotype was detected only a few times. The chain recombines TRBV11-2 with TRBJ2-6; 11 nucleotides line up with TRBD2. Germline assignment: CDR1 SGHAT and CDR2 FQNNGV. V lost 4 bases and J lost 0; bases outside the gene matches: 2. This CDR3 is 17 amino acids long. CDR3 nucleotide sequence: TGTGCCAGCAGCTCTAGCGGGGGGAGCTCTGGGGCCAACGTCCTGACTTTC. It yields the protein CASSSSGGSSGANVLTF.

Many counts were recorded for this clonotype. The V call is TRBV12-3 or TRBV12-4, the J call TRBJ1-5, with D perhaps TRBD1 (5 bases). Trimming stripped 7 bases from V and 1 base from J, with 14 bases between. The CDR3 sequence is 15 residues long. DNA for the CDR3: TGTGCCAGCACTATCGGACAAACGAGCAATCAGCCCCAGCATTTT. The encoded protein is CASTIGQTSNQPQHF.

This clonotype appeared many times. The chain has TRBV29-1 and TRBJ1-3; perhaps TRBD1 as D (5 bases). The germline V and J ends were trimmed by 7 bases and 0 bases, with 7 bases remaining between them. The CDR3 is 12 residues long. Germline V gives CDR1 SQVTM, CDR2 ANQGSEA. This CDR3 is CSATGSGNTIYF. Here the CDR3 DNA reads TGCAGCGCCACAGGCTCTGGAAACACCATATATTTT. Filled out from reference TRBV29-1 and TRBJ1-3, the complete variable domain reads SAVISQKPSRDICQRGTSLTIQCQVDSQVTMMFWYRQQPGQSLTLIATANQGSEATYESGFVIDKFPISRPNLTFSTLTVSNMSPEDSSIYLCSATGSGNTIYFGEGSWLTVV.

The chain recombines TRBV5-1 with TRBJ2-5; no reliable D call. V lost 3 bases, J lost 3 bases, and 6 bases lay in between. Germline V lookup: CDR1 SGHRS, CDR2 YFSETQ. The CDR3 runs 12 residues. CDR3 residues: CASSSGEETQYF. CDR3 bases: TGCGCCAGCAGCTCGGGCGAAGAGACCCAGTACTTC.

This clonotype appeared a few times. The rearrangement joins TRBV28 to TRBJ2-3; D not certain. Germline loops: CDR1 MDHEN, CDR2 SYDVKM. The V end was cut by 7 bases, the J end by 4 bases, with 15 bases between. The length of the CDR3 is 14 residues. The CDR3 here is CASTLLPFSDTQYF. Here the CDR3 DNA reads TGTGCCAGCACACTTCTCCCTTTCTCAGATACGCAGTATTTT.

This clonotype occurred a few times. This chain uses TRBV13 with TRBJ2-1; 8 nucleotides align to TRBD2. The CDR3 is made up of 14 amino acids. The germline CDR1 and CDR2 sequences are PRHDT and FYEKMQ (reference sequence). The V and J ends lost 7 bases and 0 bases, in that order; junction bases with no gene match: 2. CDR3 DNA sequence: TGTGCCAGCAAGCGGGGGAGCTCCTACAATGAGCAGTTCTTC. The encoded protein is CASKRGSSYNEQFF. Based on the CDR3 plus reference TRBV13 and TRBJ2-1, the full variable domain is AAGVIQSPRHLIKEKRETATLKCYPIPRHDTVYWYQQGPGQDPQFLISFYEKMQSDKGSIPDRFSAQQFSDYHSELNMSSLELGDSALYFCASKRGSSYNEQFFGPGTRLTVL.

This clonotype was found a few times. The chain combines TRBV7-2 with TRBJ2-3, with D perhaps TRBD1 (5 bases). Germline CDR1 SGHTA, CDR2 FQGNSA. This CDR3 is 15 amino acids long. V dropped 2 bases and J dropped 3 bases, with 12 bases sitting between them. CDR3 in amino acids: CASSLRSRVTDTQYF. CDR3 DNA: TGTGCCAGCAGCTTAAGAAGCAGGGTAACAGATACGCAGTATTTT.

The chain joins TRBV28 to TRBJ1-2; D remains unclear. The V end was cut by 2 bases, the J end by 14 bases, with 12 bases between. CDR1 and CDR2 from the germline V gene are MDHEN and SYDVKM. The CDR3 totals 11 residues. CDR3 protein: CASSLQDLATF. In nucleotides, the CDR3 is TGTGCCAGCAGTTTACAAGATCTCGCTACCTTC.

This clonotype was seen repeatedly, ten times or more. V and J are TRBV5-1 and TRBJ2-7, with 7 bases fitting TRBD1. This CDR3 spans 13 amino acids. CDR1 is SGHRS, CDR2 YFSETQ, per germline. The junction had 6 bases not matched to a gene; V was cut back by 4 bases and J by 5 bases. CDR3 sequence reads: CASSVGTAHEQYF. The CDR3 DNA reads TGCGCCAGCAGCGTTGGGACAGCACACGAGCAGTACTTC.

This clonotype was seen repeatedly, ten times or more. The chain recombines TRBV6-5 with TRBJ2-1; D perhaps matches TRBD2 (6 bases). The germline gives CDR1 MNHEY, CDR2 SVGAGI. The CDR3 sequence is 14 residues long. Trimming stripped 10 bases from V and 7 bases from J, with 20 bases between. The CDR3 spells CATPNQLLANEQFF. CDR3 nucleotide sequence: TGTGCCACGCCGAACCAATTGCTAGCGAATGAGCAGTTCTTC.